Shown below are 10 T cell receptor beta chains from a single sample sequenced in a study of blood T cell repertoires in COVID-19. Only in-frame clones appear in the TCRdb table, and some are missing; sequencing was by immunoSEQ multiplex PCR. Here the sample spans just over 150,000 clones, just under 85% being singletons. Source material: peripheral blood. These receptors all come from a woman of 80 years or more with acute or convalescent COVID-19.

In DNA form, the CDR3 reads TGTGCCAGCACCCCCCGACAGGGGGCTTATGGGGCCAACGTCCTGACTTTC. This translates into CASTPRQGAYGANVLTF. The chain links TRBV28 to TRBJ2-6; 10 positions agree with TRBD1. The V segment lost 7 bases and the J segment 3 bases; nucleotides outside the gene matches: 9. The germline V gene has CDR1 MDHEN and CDR2 SYDVKM. This CDR3 is built from 17 residues.

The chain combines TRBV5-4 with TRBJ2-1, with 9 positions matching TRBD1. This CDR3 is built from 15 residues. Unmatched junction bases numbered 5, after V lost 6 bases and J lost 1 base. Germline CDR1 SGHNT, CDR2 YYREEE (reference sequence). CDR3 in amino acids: CASKQGASSYNEQFF. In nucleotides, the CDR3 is TGTGCCAGCAAACAGGGGGCGAGTTCCTACAATGAGCAGTTCTTC.

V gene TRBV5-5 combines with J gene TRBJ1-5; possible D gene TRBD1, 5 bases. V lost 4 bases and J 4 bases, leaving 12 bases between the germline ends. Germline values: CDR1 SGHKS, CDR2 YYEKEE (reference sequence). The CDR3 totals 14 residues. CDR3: CASSPRTLNQPQHF. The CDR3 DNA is TGTGCCAGCAGCCCCCGGACACTTAATCAGCCCCAGCATTTT.

CDR3 loop: CASRLNGGGPLHF. CDR3 nucleotides: TGTGCCAGCAGGCTGAACGGCGGAGGCCCCCTCCACTTT. V and J are TRBV5-4 and TRBJ1-6, with unresolved D. The CDR3 is 13 residues long. The V and J ends lost 5 bases and 13 bases respectively, with 16 bases between them. Germline V CDR1 and CDR2: SGHNT, YYREEE (reference sequence).

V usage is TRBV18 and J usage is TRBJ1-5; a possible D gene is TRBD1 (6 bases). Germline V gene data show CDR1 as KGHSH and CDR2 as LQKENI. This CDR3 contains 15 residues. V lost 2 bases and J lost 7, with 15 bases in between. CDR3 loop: CASSPEQGIGQPQHF. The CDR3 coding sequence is TGTGCCAGCTCACCAGAACAGGGAATAGGCCAGCCCCAGCATTTT. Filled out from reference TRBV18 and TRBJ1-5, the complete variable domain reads NAGVMQNPRHLVRRRGQEARLRCSPMKGHSHVYWYRQLPEEGLKFMVYLQKENIIDESGMPKERFSAEFPKEGPSILRIQQVVRGDSAAYFCASSPEQGIGQPQHFGDGTRLSIL.

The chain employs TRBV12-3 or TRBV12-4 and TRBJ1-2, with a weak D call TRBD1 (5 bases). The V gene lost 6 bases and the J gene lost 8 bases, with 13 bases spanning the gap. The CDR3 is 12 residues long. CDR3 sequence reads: CASSPGGEGYTF. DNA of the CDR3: TGTGCCAGCAGCCCCGGGGGGGAAGGCTACACCTTC.

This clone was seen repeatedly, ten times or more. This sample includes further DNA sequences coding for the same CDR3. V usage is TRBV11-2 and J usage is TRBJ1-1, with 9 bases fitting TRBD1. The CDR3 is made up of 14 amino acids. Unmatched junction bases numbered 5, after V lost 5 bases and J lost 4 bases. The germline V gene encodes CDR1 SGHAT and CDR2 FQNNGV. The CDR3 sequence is CASSPRQGGTEAFF. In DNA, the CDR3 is TGTGCCAGCAGCCCGCGACAGGGGGGCACTGAAGCTTTCTTT.

CDR3 region: CASSSLKQGNTEAFF. CDR3 DNA: TGTGCCAGCAGCTCCTTAAAACAGGGAAACACTGAAGCTTTCTTT. This sequence joins TRBV7-9 and TRBJ1-1, with D perhaps TRBD1 (6 bases). CDR1 is SEHNR and CDR2 is FQNEAQ in the germline V gene (reference sequence). The CDR3 totals 15 residues. Trimming took 4 bases from V and 2 from J, leaving 14 bases between them.

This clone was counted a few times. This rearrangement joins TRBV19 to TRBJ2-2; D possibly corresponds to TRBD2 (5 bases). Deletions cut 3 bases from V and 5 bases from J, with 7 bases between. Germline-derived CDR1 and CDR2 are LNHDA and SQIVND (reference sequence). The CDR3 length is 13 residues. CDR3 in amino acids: CASSIGGTGELFF. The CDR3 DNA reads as TGTGCCAGTAGTATTGGCGGGACCGGGGAGCTGTTTTTT.

The CDR3 here is CSASWDTTDTQYF. The CDR3 nucleotides read TGCAGTGCTAGTTGGGACACCACAGATACGCAGTATTTT. J is TRBJ2-3 and V is TRBV20-1; possibly TRBD1 for D (6 bases). The CDR3 consists of 13 residues. The germline gives CDR1 DFQATT, CDR2 SNEGSKA (reference sequence). Trimming removed 3 bases from V and 2 bases from J, with 9 bases in between.